These 10 T cell receptor beta chains share one sample of origin, sequenced in a study of blood T cells in healthy people across ages. The use of a sample-barcoded 5' primer and a J-beta primer mix characterized a second PCR of 7 to 11 cycles. MiXCR was run by TCRdb on the 5' RACE reads, yielding one entry per CDR3 protein. The table includes around 2 million distinct CDR3 sequences, 35% to 50% detected once. Sample: blood. The origin of the receptors is a human donor in good health.

Remarks on this clonotype: A much larger clone is a single base away; this may be a read error. The genes are TRBV29-1 and TRBJ2-1; D gene ambiguous. The CDR3 runs to 13 residues. CDR1 is SQVTM, CDR2 ANQGSEA, per germline. CDR3 sequence reads: CSVAVDTYSEQFF. In DNA, the CDR3 is TGCAGCGTCGCGGTAGACACTTACAGTGAGCAGTTCTTC.

On this clonotype: Being one base from a much bigger clone, this may be a read error. The chain joins TRBV2 to TRBJ2-1, with a weak D call TRBD2 (6 bases). Germline V CDR1 and CDR2: SNHLY, FYNNEI. CDR3 length: 15 amino acids. This chain's CDR3 is CASSVRRGSYNGQFF. Written as DNA, the CDR3 is TGTGCCAGCAGTGTCCGGCGGGGTTCCTACAATGGGCAGTTCTTC.

The rearrangement uses TRBV7-9 and TRBJ2-5; either TRBD1 or TRBD2 may supply D (6 bases each). The CDR3 is made up of 17 amino acids. V lost 4 bases and J lost 13, with 31 bases in between. Germline lookup yields CDR1 SEHNR and CDR2 FQNEAQ (reference sequence). The CDR3 sequence: CASSSHVEPEGGWKRYF. DNA for the CDR3: TGTGCCAGCAGCTCCCACGTAGAACCCGAGGGGGGATGGAAGCGGTACTTC.

In this sample, this clonotype turned up many times. The chain combines TRBV10-3 with TRBJ2-5; 10 bases align to TRBD2. CDR1 ENHRY and CDR2 SYGVKD come from the germline V gene. The CDR3 loop spans 16 amino acids. After removal of 1 base from V and 2 bases from J, the junction contained 4 bases not matched to a gene. This CDR3 reads CAISEFLAGAQETQYF. CDR3 in DNA: TGTGCCATCAGTGAGTTCCTAGCGGGGGCTCAAGAGACCCAGTACTTC.

CDR3 bases: TGTGCCACCAGCAGAGATTGGGGGGGGAATGGGTCACCCCTCCACTTT. It is translated as CATSRDWGGNGSPLHF. The chain recombines TRBV15 with TRBJ1-6, with D possibly being TRBD1 (5 bases). This CDR3 has 16 amino acids. In germline, CDR1 is LNHNV, CDR2 YYDKDF (reference sequence). Between the trimmed V and J ends, which lost 0 bases and 10 bases, there was a span of 16 bases.

This clonotype has just one count. The chain uses TRBV19 and TRBJ1-5; a weak D match, TRBD1 (5 bases). CDR1 and CDR2 (germline): LNHDA, SQIVND (reference sequence). The length of the CDR3 is 16 residues. The V gene lost 8 bases and the J gene lost 2 bases, with 19 bases spanning the gap. As DNA, the CDR3 is TGTGCCAGTGACCGGGACCTACCCTCGGGCAATCAGCCCCAGCATTTT. Amino acid sequence: CASDRDLPSGNQPQHF. The whole variable domain, filled in from reference TRBV19 and TRBJ1-5, reads DGGITQSPKYLFRKEGQNVTLSCEQNLNHDAMYWYRQDPGQGLRLIYYSQIVNDFQKGDIAEGYSVSREKKESFPLTVTSAQKNPTAFYLCASDRDLPSGNQPQHFGDGTRLSIL.

This clonotype was seen more than once but under ten times. This chain's CDR3 is CASSLAYGTANTGELFF. DNA for the CDR3: TGTGCCAGCAGCTTAGCATATGGTACCGCGAACACCGGGGAGCTGTTTTTT. The V and J genes are TRBV7-2 and TRBJ2-2; D gene uncertain. The CDR3 runs 17 residues. CDR1 is SGHTA, CDR2 FQGNSA, per germline. The germline V and J ends were trimmed by 0 bases and 0 bases, with 11 bases remaining between them.

The chain couples TRBV7-2 to TRBJ2-7, with TRBD2 matching over 11 bases. Losses at the gene ends were 4 bases for V and 3 bases for J; bases not matched to a gene: 5. CDR3 length equals 15 residues. Germline CDR1 reads SGHTA; CDR2 reads FQGNSA. CDR3 sequence: CASSSTSGVDYEQYF. In nucleotides, the CDR3 is TGTGCCAGCAGCTCGACTAGCGGGGTAGACTACGAGCAGTACTTC. The full variable domain, in which reference TRBV7-2 and TRBJ2-7 provide the parts outside the CDR3, is GAGVSQSPSNKVTEKGKDVELRCDPISGHTALYWYRQSLGQGLEFLIYFQGNSAPDKSGLPSDRFSAERTGGSVSTLTIQRTQQEDSAVYLCASSSTSGVDYEQYFGPGTRLTVT.

The genes are TRBV10-3 and TRBJ1-2; D not resolved. With 0 bases removed from V and 5 bases from J, the gap between germline ends came to 19 bases. The CDR3 is 17 amino acids. Germline CDR1 reads ENHRY; CDR2 reads SYGVKD. CDR3 in amino acids: CAISESTGRAGGYGYTF. In DNA form, the CDR3 reads TGTGCCATCAGTGAGTCGACGGGTCGGGCAGGAGGATATGGCTACACCTTC.

This sequence joins TRBV5-1 and TRBJ1-1; TRBD1 agrees at 10 bases. Germline CDR1 reads SGHRS; CDR2 reads YFSETQ. J gave up 10 bases and V 4 bases, and 4 bases lay outside the gene matches. The CDR3 length is 12 residues. The CDR3 reads CASSIGQGGAFF. In DNA, the CDR3 is TGCGCCAGCAGCATAGGACAGGGGGGAGCTTTCTTT.